The present TCR beta chain was sequenced within a study of blood T cell repertoires in COVID-19. The repertoire was sequenced with immunoSEQ multiplex PCR; TCRdb's copy has only in-frame clones and lacks some. This sample has fewer than 250,000 clones, with roughly 90% found just once. CDR1 is SGHTS and CDR2 is YDEGEE in the germline V gene. Deletions cut 0 bases from V and 1 base from J, with 5 bases between. The CDR3 totals 14 residues. The sequenced sample consisted of peripheral blood. This clonotype was sampled from a woman in her sixties or seventies with acute or convalescent COVID-19. The genes are TRBV5-8 and TRBJ1-5; D unclear. The CDR3 loop reads CASSLGGSNQPQHF. CDR3 nucleotides: TGTGCCAGCAGCTTGGGAGGGAGCAATCAGCCCCAGCATTTT.